This T cell receptor (beta chain) was recovered during a study of early T cells in non-severe SARS-CoV-2 infection. Overall study context: The sequenced material was bulk RNA from unsorted whole blood, and its chains were unpaired.

This clonotype came up many times. TCRdb recomputed calls from the 5' RACE reads with MiXCR, one row per CDR3 protein. This sample has roughly 60,000 distinct CDR3 sequences, with roughly 5.5% found just once. The V gene's germline CDR1 is SQVTM and CDR2 ANQGSEA. V shed 1 base, J shed 4 bases, and the junction held 8 bases outside the gene matches. The CDR3 runs 16 residues. This TCR was recovered from an adult who was a healthcare worker with PCR-confirmed SARS-CoV-2 infection or an uninfected control (not recorded which). The chain uses TRBV29-1 and TRBJ2-3; 10 bases line up with TRBD1. The sample comprised whole blood. CDR3 sequence: CSVEASRDRGPDTQYF. CDR3 DNA: TGCAGCGTTGAAGCGTCCCGGGACAGGGGACCAGATACGCAGTATTTT.